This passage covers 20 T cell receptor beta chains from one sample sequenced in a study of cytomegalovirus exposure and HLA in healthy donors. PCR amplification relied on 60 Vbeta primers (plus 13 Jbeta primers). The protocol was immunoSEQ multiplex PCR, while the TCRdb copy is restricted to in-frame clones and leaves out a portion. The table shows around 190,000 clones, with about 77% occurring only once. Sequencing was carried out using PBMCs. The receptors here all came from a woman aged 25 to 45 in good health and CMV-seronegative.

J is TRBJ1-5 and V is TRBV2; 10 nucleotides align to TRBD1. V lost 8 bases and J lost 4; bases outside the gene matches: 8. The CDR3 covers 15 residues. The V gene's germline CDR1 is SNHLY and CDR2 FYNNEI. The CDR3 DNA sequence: TGTGCCAGCCGCCGGGACAGGGGTCGGAATCAGCCCCAGCATTTT. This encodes CASRRDRGRNQPQHF.

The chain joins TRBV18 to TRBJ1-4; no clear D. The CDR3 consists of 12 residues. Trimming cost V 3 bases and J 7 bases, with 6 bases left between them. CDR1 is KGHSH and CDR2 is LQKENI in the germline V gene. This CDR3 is CASSPPSEKLFF. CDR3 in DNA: TGTGCCAGCTCACCCCCCTCTGAAAAACTGTTTTTT.

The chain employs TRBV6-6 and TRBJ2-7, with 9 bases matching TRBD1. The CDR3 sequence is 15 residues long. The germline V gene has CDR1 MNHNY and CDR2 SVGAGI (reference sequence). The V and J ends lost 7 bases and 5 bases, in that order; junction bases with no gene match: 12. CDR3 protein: CASTPVDRGRHEQYF. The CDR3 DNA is TGTGCCAGCACCCCGGTGGACAGGGGTCGACACGAGCAGTACTTC.

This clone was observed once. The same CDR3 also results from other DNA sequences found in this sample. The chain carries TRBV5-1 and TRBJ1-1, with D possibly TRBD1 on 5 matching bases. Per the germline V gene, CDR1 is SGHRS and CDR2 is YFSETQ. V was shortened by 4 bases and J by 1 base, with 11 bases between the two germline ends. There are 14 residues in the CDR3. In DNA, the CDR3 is TGCGCCAGCAGCCTTCAGGGAGGGAACACTGAAGCTTTCTTT. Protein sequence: CASSLQGGNTEAFF.

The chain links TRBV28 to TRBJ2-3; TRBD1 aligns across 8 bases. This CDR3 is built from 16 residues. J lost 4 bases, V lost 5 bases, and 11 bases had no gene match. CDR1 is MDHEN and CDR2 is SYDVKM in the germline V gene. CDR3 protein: CASSPHLQGGADTQYF. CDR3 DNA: TGTGCCAGCAGTCCACACCTACAGGGGGGAGCAGATACGCAGTATTTT.

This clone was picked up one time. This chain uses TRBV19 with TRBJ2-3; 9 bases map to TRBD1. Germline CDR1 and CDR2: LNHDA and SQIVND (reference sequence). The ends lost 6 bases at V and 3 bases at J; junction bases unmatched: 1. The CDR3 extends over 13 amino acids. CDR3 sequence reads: CASRGQGTDTQYF. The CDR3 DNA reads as TGTGCCAGTAGAGGACAGGGGACAGATACGCAGTATTTT.

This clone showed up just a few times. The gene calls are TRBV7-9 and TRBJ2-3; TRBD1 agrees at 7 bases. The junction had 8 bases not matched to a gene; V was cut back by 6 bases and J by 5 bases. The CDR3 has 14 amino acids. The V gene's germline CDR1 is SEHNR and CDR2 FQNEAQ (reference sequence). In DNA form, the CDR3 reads TGTGCCAGCAGTAAACAGGGGCGGGTAGATACGCAGTATTTT. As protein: CASSKQGRVDTQYF.

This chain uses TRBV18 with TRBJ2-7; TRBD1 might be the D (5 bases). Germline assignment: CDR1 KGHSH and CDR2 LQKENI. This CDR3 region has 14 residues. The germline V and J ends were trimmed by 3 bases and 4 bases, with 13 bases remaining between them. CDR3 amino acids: CASSPSTAGYEQYF. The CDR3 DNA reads TGTGCCAGCTCACCTTCGACAGCCGGATACGAGCAGTACTTC.

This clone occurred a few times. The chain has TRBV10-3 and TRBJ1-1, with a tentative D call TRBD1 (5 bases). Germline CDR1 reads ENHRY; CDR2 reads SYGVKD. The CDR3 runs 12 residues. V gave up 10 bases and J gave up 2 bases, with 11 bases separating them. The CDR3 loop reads CATATANTEAFF. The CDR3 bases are TGTGCCACCGCGACAGCAAACACTGAAGCTTTCTTT.

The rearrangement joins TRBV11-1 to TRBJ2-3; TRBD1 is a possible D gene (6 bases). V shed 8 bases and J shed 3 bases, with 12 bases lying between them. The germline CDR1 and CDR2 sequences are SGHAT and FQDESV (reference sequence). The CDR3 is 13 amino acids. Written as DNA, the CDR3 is TGTGCCAGCCTAGACAGGTGGACAGATACGCAGTATTTT. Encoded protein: CASLDRWTDTQYF.

The DNA for the CDR3 is TGTGCCAGCAGCGTTACAGGGGGCGGGAAACTGTTTTTT. It yields the protein CASSVTGGGKLFF. The genes are TRBV7-3 and TRBJ1-4, with TRBD1 matching over 9 bases. V shed 5 bases, J shed 11 bases, and the junction held 6 bases outside the gene matches. This CDR3 is 13 amino acids long. CDR1 SGHTA and CDR2 FQGTGA come from the germline V gene. Complete variable domain (other parts from reference TRBV7-3 and TRBJ1-4): GAGVSQTPSNKVTEKGKYVELRCDPISGHTALYWYRQSLGQGPEFLIYFQGTGAADDSGLPNDRFFAVRPEGSVSTLKIQRTERGDSAVYLCASSVTGGGKLFFGSGTQLSVL.

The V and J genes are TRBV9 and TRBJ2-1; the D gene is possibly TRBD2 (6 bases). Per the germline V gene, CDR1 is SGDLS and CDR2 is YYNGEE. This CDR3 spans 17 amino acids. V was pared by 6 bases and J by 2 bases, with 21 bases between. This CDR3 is CASTRASAFAAYNEQFF. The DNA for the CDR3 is TGTGCCAGCACTCGGGCTAGCGCGTTCGCGGCCTACAATGAGCAGTTCTTC.

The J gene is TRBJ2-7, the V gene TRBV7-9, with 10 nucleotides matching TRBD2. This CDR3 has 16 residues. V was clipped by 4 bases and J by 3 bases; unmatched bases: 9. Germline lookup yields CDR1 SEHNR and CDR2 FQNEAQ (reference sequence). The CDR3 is CASSSPPGLAHYEQYF. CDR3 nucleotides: TGTGCCAGCAGCTCACCTCCGGGACTAGCGCACTACGAGCAGTACTTC.

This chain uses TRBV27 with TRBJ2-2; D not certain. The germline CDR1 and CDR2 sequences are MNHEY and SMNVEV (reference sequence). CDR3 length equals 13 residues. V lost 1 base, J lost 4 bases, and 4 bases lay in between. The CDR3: CASSLWATGELFF. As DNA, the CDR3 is TGTGCCAGCAGTTTATGGGCCACCGGGGAGCTGTTTTTT.

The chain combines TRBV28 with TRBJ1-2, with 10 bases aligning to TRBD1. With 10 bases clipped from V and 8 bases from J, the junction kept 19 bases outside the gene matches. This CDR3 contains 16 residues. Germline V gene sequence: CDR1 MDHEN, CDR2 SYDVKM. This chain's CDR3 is CAILPGQGFPSYGYTF. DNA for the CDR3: TGTGCCATCCTACCGGGACAGGGGTTTCCTAGTTACGGCTACACCTTC.

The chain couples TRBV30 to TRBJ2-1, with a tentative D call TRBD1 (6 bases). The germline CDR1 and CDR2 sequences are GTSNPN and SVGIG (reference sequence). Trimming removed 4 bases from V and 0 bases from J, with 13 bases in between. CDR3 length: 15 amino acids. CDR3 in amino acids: CAWTSRGSSYNEQFF. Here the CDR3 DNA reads TGTGCCTGGACGTCCAGGGGAAGCTCCTACAATGAGCAGTTCTTC. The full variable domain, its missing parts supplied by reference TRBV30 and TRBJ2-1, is SQTIHQWPATLVQPVGSPLSLECTVEGTSNPNLYWYRQAAGRGLQLLFYSVGIGQISSEVPQNLSASRPQDRQFILSSKKLLLSDSGFYLCAWTSRGSSYNEQFFGPGTRLTVL.

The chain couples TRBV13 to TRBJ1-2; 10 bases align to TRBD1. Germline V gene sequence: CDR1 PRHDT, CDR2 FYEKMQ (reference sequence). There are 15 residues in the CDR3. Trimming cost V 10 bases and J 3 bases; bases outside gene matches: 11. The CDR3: CATGAGTGVHYGYTF. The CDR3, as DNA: TGTGCCACCGGGGCCGGGACAGGGGTACACTATGGCTACACCTTC.

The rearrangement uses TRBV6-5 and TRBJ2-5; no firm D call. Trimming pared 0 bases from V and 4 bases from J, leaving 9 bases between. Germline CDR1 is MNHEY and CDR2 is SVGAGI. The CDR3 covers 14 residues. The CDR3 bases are TGTGCCAGCAGTTACTCTCCTACCCCAGAGACCCAGTACTTC. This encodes CASSYSPTPETQYF.

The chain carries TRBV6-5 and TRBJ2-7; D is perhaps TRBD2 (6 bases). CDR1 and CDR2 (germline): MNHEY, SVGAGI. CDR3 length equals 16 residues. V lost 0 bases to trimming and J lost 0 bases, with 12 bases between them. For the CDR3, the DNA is TGTGCCAGCAGTTACTCGGGGGTTAGCGGCTCCTACGAGCAGTACTTC. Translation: CASSYSGVSGSYEQYF.

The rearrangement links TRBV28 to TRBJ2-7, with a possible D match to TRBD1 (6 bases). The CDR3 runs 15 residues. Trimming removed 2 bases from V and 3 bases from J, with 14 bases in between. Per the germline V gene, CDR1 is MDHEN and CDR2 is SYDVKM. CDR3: CASSLTSTGFYEQYF. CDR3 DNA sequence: TGTGCCAGCAGTTTAACCTCCACAGGGTTCTACGAGCAGTACTTC.